The next 8 T cell receptor beta chains were all read from a single sample in a study of OX40 agonist ivuxolimab in advanced cancers. The table came from immunoSEQ multiplex PCR; TCRdb's copy has only in-frame clones and leaves some out. Among nearly 85,000 clones, 80% to 90% were seen once, and the ten largest hold around 2%. The sequences come from CD4+ or CD8+ T cells sorted from blood, collected in a trial of the OX40 agonist ivuxolimab. These receptors came from an adult with an advanced solid tumor such as melanoma, head and neck, liver or kidney cancer.

A single count supports this clone. The J gene is TRBJ2-1, the V gene TRBV11-3, with 7 nucleotides matching TRBD1. This CDR3 is 13 amino acids long. Trimming removed 5 bases from V and 6 bases from J; junction bases left unmatched: 4. In germline, CDR1 is SGHNT, CDR2 YENEEA. The CDR3 DNA reads TGTGCCAGCAGCCAGGGGACAGTCAATGAGCAGTTCTTC. It translates to CASSQGTVNEQFF.

The rearrangement links TRBV4-3 to TRBJ2-5; no reliable D call. Germline lookup yields CDR1 LGHNA and CDR2 YSLEER. Trimming shortened V by 0 bases and J by 4 bases, and 12 bases separated the two germline ends. The CDR3 has 15 amino acids. In nucleotides, the CDR3 is TGCGCCAGCAGCCAAGAGTTAGGCCCCGCAGAGACCCAGTACTTC. It translates to CASSQELGPAETQYF.

The chain employs TRBV10-1 and TRBJ1-1; D not resolved. V was pared by 0 bases and J by 11 bases, with 13 bases between. The CDR3 extends over 13 amino acids. Germline-derived CDR1 and CDR2 are WNHNN and SYGVQD (reference sequence). The CDR3 protein is CASSESRTGWAFF. The CDR3 nucleotides read TGCGCCAGCAGTGAGTCAAGAACGGGCTGGGCTTTCTTT.

This clone came up a few times. The CDR3 nucleotides read TGCAGCGTTGAAGCCTACCGGTGGAGGATTGACTCCTACGAGCAGTACTTC. Its protein product is CSVEAYRWRIDSYEQYF. The chain recombines TRBV29-1 with TRBJ2-7, with a weak D call TRBD2 (5 bases). V was cut by 1 base and J by 0 bases, with 19 bases left in between. The length of the CDR3 is 17 residues. Germline assignment: CDR1 SQVTM and CDR2 ANQGSEA.

This clone was counted between two and nine times. The chain carries TRBV2 and TRBJ2-7; TRBD2 matches 13 bases. The CDR3 has 16 residues. Unmatched junction bases numbered 6, after V lost 5 bases and J lost 2 bases. Germline V CDR1 and CDR2: SNHLY, FYNNEI. CDR3 sequence (DNA): TGTGCCAGCAGTAGGGGGGGACTAGCGGGGACCTACGAGCAGTACTTC. Protein product: CASSRGGLAGTYEQYF.

The chain carries TRBV21-1 and TRBJ2-7; the table assigns TRBD1, which was not confirmed against the DNA. TRBV21-1 is a listed pseudogene. The CDR3 is 17 amino acids. The chain's CDR3 is CASSKKTGCYDSYEQYF. CDR3 DNA sequence: TGTGCCAGCAGCAAGAAGACAGGGTGTTATGACTCCTACGAGCAGTACTTC.

The chain uses TRBV6-5 and TRBJ2-7; 11 bases fit TRBD2. CDR3 length equals 15 residues. The junction had 7 bases not matched to a gene; V was cut back by 6 bases and J by 3 bases. From germline, CDR1 is MNHEY and CDR2 SVGAGI. CDR3 protein: CASRLAGATNYEQYF. DNA of the CDR3: TGTGCCAGCAGACTAGCGGGGGCTACAAACTACGAGCAGTACTTC.

The chain has TRBV5-1 and TRBJ1-1; the D gene is possibly TRBD1 (6 bases). The CDR3 contains 12 residues. Trimming took off 0 bases at V and 6 bases at J, with 6 bases between the two ends. Germline V CDR1 and CDR2: SGHRS, YFSETQ. CDR3 region: CASSLGQAEAFF. The CDR3 DNA reads TGCGCCAGCAGCTTGGGACAGGCTGAAGCTTTCTTT.